Presented here are 10 T cell receptor beta chains from one specimen sequenced in a study of T cell responses to AZD1222 COVID-19 vaccine. Here immunoSEQ multiplex PCR was the method, and the copy in TCRdb shows in-frame clones only, minus some. The table includes roughly 150,000 clones, around 91% detected once. This specimen consisted of peripheral blood, obtained on day 0 of AZD1222 vaccination. The receptors were sampled from an adult in good health.

The gene calls are TRBV7-8 and TRBJ2-5; 15 bases match TRBD2. Germline V gene lookup returns CDR1 SGHVS and CDR2 FQNEAQ. CDR3 length: 15 amino acids. The ends lost 3 bases at V and 5 bases at J; junction bases unmatched: 1. CDR3 sequence (DNA): TGTGCCAGCAGCTTCGGGACTAGCGGGGGGGAGACCCAGTACTTC. Amino acid sequence: CASSFGTSGGETQYF.

J is TRBJ2-3 and V is TRBV24-1, with 8 bases aligning to TRBD1. The J segment lost 6 bases and the V segment lost 4 bases, leaving 8 bases of the junction unmatched. The CDR3 is 15 residues long. Germline lookup yields CDR1 KGHDR and CDR2 SFDVKD. DNA for the CDR3: TGTGCCACCAGTGACCCGACAGGGGCCCCCGATACGCAGTATTTT. It encodes CATSDPTGAPDTQYF.

The CDR3 protein is CASSLAGSQETQYF. In DNA form, the CDR3 reads TGTGCCAGCAGTTTGGCAGGCTCCCAAGAGACCCAGTACTTC. V is TRBV6-2 or TRBV6-3 and J is TRBJ2-5; D gene ambiguous. Germline CDR1 reads MNHEY; CDR2 reads SVGEGT. There are 14 residues in the CDR3. Trimming removed 4 bases from V and 1 base from J, with 10 bases in between.

This chain uses TRBV28 with TRBJ2-7; no definite D call. V was clipped by 7 bases and J by 1 base, with 8 bases between them. Germline V lookup: CDR1 MDHEN, CDR2 SYDVKM. CDR3 size: 12 residues. CDR3 sequence reads: CASTGRSYEQYF. The CDR3 DNA is TGTGCCAGCACTGGACGGTCCTACGAGCAGTACTTC.

DNA for the CDR3: TGTGCCAGCAGTTACGGACAGGGAGGGAACTATGGCTACACCTTC. Encoded protein: CASSYGQGGNYGYTF. This chain connects TRBV28 to TRBJ1-2; 8 bases are a match to TRBD1. Germline-derived CDR1 and CDR2 are MDHEN and SYDVKM. The V and J ends lost 4 bases and 2 bases, in that order; junction bases with no gene match: 6. The CDR3 totals 15 residues.

The chain joins TRBV4-2 to TRBJ1-2; TRBD1 aligns across 8 bases. The CDR3 length is 14 residues. With 4 bases clipped from V and 6 bases from J, the junction kept 7 bases outside the gene matches. The germline V gene has CDR1 LGHNA and CDR2 YNFKEQ. The CDR3 protein is CASSPTGDRNGYTF. CDR3 coding DNA: TGTGCCAGCAGCCCGACAGGGGATAGAAATGGCTACACCTTC.

This chain connects TRBV11-2 to TRBJ2-7, with 9 bases fitting TRBD2. Losses at the gene ends were 5 bases for V and 3 bases for J; bases not matched to a gene: 5. This CDR3 spans 14 amino acids. CDR1 and CDR2 (germline): SGHAT, FQNNGV. Here the CDR3 reads CASSETSGYYEQYF. Here the CDR3 DNA reads TGTGCCAGCAGCGAGACTAGCGGTTACTACGAGCAGTACTTC.

The rearrangement uses TRBV9 and TRBJ2-5, with D perhaps matching TRBD1 (7 bases). Germline V CDR1 and CDR2: SGDLS, YYNGEE. Deletions cut 4 bases from V and 5 bases from J, with 18 bases between. The CDR3 consists of 15 residues. The CDR3 nucleotides are TGTGCCAGCAGCCTTCCCGCAGGGGGGCGGGAGACCCAGTACTTC. Translating gives CASSLPAGGRETQYF.

The chain uses TRBV28 and TRBJ1-6; D may be TRBD1 (5 bases). Trimming took 3 bases from V and 10 from J, leaving 10 bases between them. Germline CDR1 reads MDHEN; CDR2 reads SYDVKM. This CDR3 is built from 13 residues. DNA for the CDR3: TGTGCCAGCAGTTTTCCTGGGGGGTCACCCCTCCACTTT. This encodes CASSFPGGSPLHF.

The V call is TRBV2, the J call TRBJ2-1; no firm D call. This CDR3 spans 13 amino acids. The V end lost 4 bases, the J end lost 6 bases, and 10 bases lay between the germline ends. Per the germline V gene, CDR1 is SNHLY and CDR2 is FYNNEI. The CDR3 is CASSAREGNEQFF. CDR3 coding DNA: TGTGCCAGCAGTGCTAGAGAAGGCAATGAGCAGTTCTTC.